These 22 T cell receptor beta chains were all obtained from the same sample, sequenced in a study of naive and memory T cell subsets. The library had UMIs added by 3' ligation of an oligonucleotide to TCR cDNA. The SP2 primer and nested alpha and beta constant region primers amplified ligated cDNA in four rounds. TCRdb passed the UMI-ligation and nested PCR reads through MiXCR, listing each CDR3 protein once. The sample records 25,000 to 30,000 distinct CDR3 sequences, about 5.2% being singletons. Sequencing was done on a sample of blood. All receptors derive from an adult in good health.

The sample holds many counts of this clonotype. The V call is TRBV9, the J call TRBJ2-3; D ambiguous. This CDR3 contains 17 residues. Trimming cost V 1 base and J 4 bases, with 19 bases left between them. The V gene's germline CDR1 is SGDLS and CDR2 YYNGEE. CDR3 in amino acids: CASSVRSAARGSDTQYF. CDR3 DNA sequence: TGTGCCAGCAGCGTACGTTCGGCAGCCCGCGGCTCAGATACGCAGTATTTT. The whole variable domain, filled in from reference TRBV9 and TRBJ2-3, reads DSGVTQTPKHLITATGQRVTLRCSPRSGDLSVYWYQQSLDQGLQFLIQYYNGEERAKGNILERFSAQQFPDLHSELNLSSLELGDSALYFCASSVRSAARGSDTQYFGPGTRLTVL.

This clonotype was recorded many times. The J gene is TRBJ2-1, the V gene TRBV7-9, with 14 bases aligning to TRBD2. From germline, CDR1 is SEHNR and CDR2 FQNEAQ (reference sequence). J lost 9 bases, V lost 3 bases, and 4 bases had no gene match. The CDR3 sequence is 15 residues long. Here the CDR3 reads CASSFPGLAGGEQFF. CDR3 bases: TGTGCCAGCAGCTTTCCAGGACTAGCGGGAGGTGAGCAGTTCTTC.

This clonotype appeared many times. The V call is TRBV7-3, the J call TRBJ2-2; D is unresolved. The CDR3 runs to 16 residues. V was shortened by 5 bases and J by 5 bases, with 18 bases between the two germline ends. The germline gives CDR1 SGHTA, CDR2 FQGTGA. CDR3 in amino acids: CASSRSLIVGTGELFF. CDR3 nucleotides: TGTGCCAGCAGCCGAAGTTTGATAGTGGGGACCGGGGAGCTGTTTTTT.

Relative to its sample, this clonotype is medium-sized. The V and J genes are TRBV7-2 and TRBJ2-5; D may be TRBD1 (6 bases). CDR1 is SGHTA, CDR2 FQGNSA, per germline. The V end was cut by 3 bases, the J end by 1 base, with 12 bases between. The CDR3 runs 15 residues. CDR3 in DNA: TGTGCCAGCAGCTTGGGGAACAGGGTCCAAGAGACCCAGTACTTC. Translation gives CASSLGNRVQETQYF.

A remark on this clonotype: The germline gene is not matched at one end of the junction; a read error may be the cause. The chain uses TRBV19 and TRBJ1-5; 8 bases are a match to TRBD1. The CDR3 runs to 15 residues. CDR1 is LNHDA and CDR2 is SQIVND in the germline V gene (reference sequence). As DNA, the CDR3 is TGTGCCAGTAGTATAGGGACAGGGCGACATCAGCCCGAGCATTTT. It specifies CASSIGTGRHQPEHF.

This clonotype was found many times. The genes are TRBV20-1 and TRBJ2-1, with 7 bases fitting TRBD2. Per germline, CDR1 DFQATT and CDR2 SNEGSKA (reference sequence). J was trimmed by 6 bases and V by 3 bases; bases with no gene match: 11. This CDR3 is 15 amino acids long. The CDR3 sequence is CSASEGLAARNEQFF. CDR3 sequence (DNA): TGCAGTGCTAGTGAGGGGCTAGCGGCACGCAATGAGCAGTTCTTC.

J is TRBJ1-5 and V is TRBV6-6, with D possibly matching TRBD1 (5 bases). Trimming took 0 bases from V and 1 from J, leaving 31 bases between them. CDR1 MNHNY and CDR2 SVGAGI come from the germline V gene (reference sequence). The CDR3 runs to 23 residues. The DNA of the CDR3 is TGTGCCAGCAGTTACTCGCTACCGGCCGTGAGCGGGGGGGTTGAGAAGAGCAATCAGCCCCAGCATTTT. This translates into CASSYSLPAVSGGVEKSNQPQHF.

The rearrangement joins TRBV5-5 to TRBJ1-1, with TRBD1 as a possible D gene (5 bases). The V gene's germline CDR1 is SGHKS and CDR2 YYEKEE (reference sequence). Trimming took off 4 bases at V and 4 bases at J, with 14 bases between the two ends. CDR3 length: 14 residues. CDR3 coding DNA: TGTGCCAGCAGCGCCCTGAGGGGCGTCACTGAAGCTTTCTTT. Translated, it gives CASSALRGVTEAFF.

This clonotype was counted ten times or more. This chain uses TRBV9 with TRBJ2-2; 7 bases are a match to TRBD2. Trimming at V came to 5 bases and at J to 0 bases, leaving 4 bases not matched to a gene. The CDR3 spans 15 residues. The germline gives CDR1 SGDLS, CDR2 YYNGEE. CDR3 protein: CASSPSGTNTGELFF. In nucleotides, the CDR3 is TGTGCCAGCAGTCCTAGCGGTACGAACACCGGGGAGCTGTTTTTT. The whole variable domain, filled in from reference TRBV9 and TRBJ2-2, reads DSGVTQTPKHLITATGQRVTLRCSPRSGDLSVYWYQQSLDQGLQFLIQYYNGEERAKGNILERFSAQQFPDLHSELNLSSLELGDSALYFCASSPSGTNTGELFFGEGSRLTVL.

Ten or more counts support this clonotype. V and J are TRBV4-3 and TRBJ2-5; 10 nucleotides match TRBD1. Per the germline V gene, CDR1 is LGHNA and CDR2 is YSLEER. This CDR3 has 16 residues. With 0 bases clipped from V and 3 bases from J, the junction kept 4 bases outside the gene matches. The CDR3 nucleotides read TGCGCCAGCAGCCAAGATCCTGGGACAGGGGAAGAGACCCAGTACTTC. It translates to CASSQDPGTGEETQYF.

This clonotype occurred many times. The gene calls are TRBV4-3 and TRBJ2-7, with a tentative D call TRBD2 (6 bases). CDR1 is LGHNA and CDR2 is YSLEER in the germline V gene. The CDR3 loop spans 15 amino acids. The ends were cut back, 3 bases at V and 0 bases at J, with 12 bases in the middle. CDR3 sequence (DNA): TGCGCCAGCAGCCAGGGACTCAGGGACTCCTACGAGCAGTACTTC. Its protein is CASSQGLRDSYEQYF.

This clonotype has ten or more counts. The CDR3 protein is CASSPAGLRKTDTQYF. CDR3 DNA: TGTGCCAGCTCACCAGCCGGACTCAGGAAGACAGATACGCAGTATTTT. The chain recombines TRBV18 with TRBJ2-3; the D gene is possibly TRBD2 (5 bases). V lost 2 bases and J 3 bases, leaving 15 bases between the germline ends. Germline V lookup: CDR1 KGHSH, CDR2 LQKENI. This CDR3 has 16 residues.

This clonotype was recorded many times. The V and J genes are TRBV7-2 and TRBJ2-1; D is perhaps TRBD1 or TRBD2 (6 bases each). Trimming left V 0 bases short and J 4 bases short, with 7 bases between. The CDR3 consists of 14 residues. Germline CDR1 and CDR2: SGHTA and FQGNSA. CDR3 loop: CASSLAGGYNEQFF. The CDR3 DNA reads TGTGCCAGCAGCTTAGCAGGGGGGTACAATGAGCAGTTCTTC.

This clonotype was detected a few times. This chain connects TRBV7-8 to TRBJ1-2, with D hard to call. Germline lookup yields CDR1 SGHVS and CDR2 FQNEAQ. The CDR3 covers 13 residues. The V end lost 6 bases, the J end lost 4 bases, and 12 bases lay between the germline ends. This CDR3 reads CASSFTEGYGYTF. CDR3 DNA sequence: TGTGCCAGCAGTTTCACTGAGGGCTATGGCTACACCTTC.

By share, this clonotype counts as medium-sized. The chain employs TRBV27 and TRBJ2-3; 7 bases are shared with TRBD2. Germline CDR1 reads MNHEY; CDR2 reads SMNVEV (reference sequence). Trimming cost V 6 bases and J 6 bases; bases outside gene matches: 18. This CDR3 comprises 17 residues. The DNA of the CDR3 is TGTGCCAGCAGACCTTCCGGCGGGAGAGTCGGCATCGATACGCAGTATTTT. It encodes CASRPSGGRVGIDTQYF.

There are a few counts of this clonotype. The J gene is TRBJ1-4, the V gene TRBV29-1; 7 bases agree with TRBD1. V trimming: 4 bases; J trimming: 3 bases; junction bases outside the gene matches: 2. This CDR3 contains 13 residues. Germline V gene lookup returns CDR1 SQVTM and CDR2 ANQGSEA. CDR3 loop: CSVGQGSNEKLFF. The CDR3 nucleotides are TGCAGCGTTGGACAGGGCTCTAATGAAAAACTGTTTTTT.

This clonotype was counted many times. J is TRBJ1-1 and V is TRBV12-3 or TRBV12-4; D not resolved. The CDR3 totals 13 residues. Trimming removed 1 base at V and 1 base at J, with 4 bases between. The chain's CDR3 is CASSLVRNTEAFF. CDR3 nucleotide sequence: TGTGCCAGCAGTTTAGTTCGGAACACTGAAGCTTTCTTT.

This clonotype was seen ten or more times. V and J are TRBV14 and TRBJ2-2; no reliable D call. Trimming removed 4 bases at V and 6 bases at J, with 15 bases between. In germline, CDR1 is SGHDN, CDR2 FVKESK. This CDR3 is 15 amino acids long. The CDR3 DNA follows: TGTGCCAGCAGCCGCGTCGGGTCGGTGGCCGGGGAGCTGTTTTTT. Amino acid sequence: CASSRVGSVAGELFF.

Ten or more counts support this clonotype. The chain has TRBV6-2 or TRBV6-3 and TRBJ2-1; TRBD2 matches 11 bases. The junction had 6 bases not matched to a gene; V was cut back by 5 bases and J by 0 bases. CDR1 MNHEY and CDR2 SVGEGT come from the germline V gene. CDR3 length: 17 amino acids. CDR3 residues: CASSRLAGMSSYNEQFF. In DNA form, the CDR3 reads TGTGCCAGCAGTCGACTAGCGGGGATGAGCTCCTACAATGAGCAGTTCTTC.

Turning to this clonotype: With a much larger clone just one base away, this may be a read error. This chain links TRBV27 with TRBJ2-7; TRBD1 is a possible D gene (6 bases). The CDR3 totals 14 residues. The germline gives CDR1 MNHEY, CDR2 SMNVEV (reference sequence). DNA of the CDR3: TGTGCCAGCAGTTCACAGGGTTCTGTCCACGAGAAGTACTTC. This codes for CASSSQGSVHEKYF.

This clonotype was counted ten times or more. The CDR3 region is CASSRLMELAAMETQYF. CDR3 sequence (DNA): TGCGCCAGCAGCCGGTTAATGGAACTAGCGGCCATGGAGACGCAGTATTTT. The chain links TRBV4-1 to TRBJ2-3, with 8 bases aligning to TRBD2. Trimming took 4 bases from V and 9 from J; bases not matched to a gene: 18. The germline gives CDR1 MGHRA, CDR2 YSYEKL. The CDR3 is made up of 17 amino acids.

This clonotype was recorded many times. This sequence joins TRBV27 and TRBJ2-5; 11 positions agree with TRBD1. This CDR3 region has 15 residues. Germline CDR1 MNHEY, CDR2 SMNVEV (reference sequence). The V gene end was trimmed by 5 bases and the J gene end by 5 bases; junction bases not matched to a gene: 7. DNA of the CDR3: TGTGCCAGCAGTCCTCGGACAGGGGGCAGGGAGACCCAGTACTTC. This gives the protein CASSPRTGGRETQYF.